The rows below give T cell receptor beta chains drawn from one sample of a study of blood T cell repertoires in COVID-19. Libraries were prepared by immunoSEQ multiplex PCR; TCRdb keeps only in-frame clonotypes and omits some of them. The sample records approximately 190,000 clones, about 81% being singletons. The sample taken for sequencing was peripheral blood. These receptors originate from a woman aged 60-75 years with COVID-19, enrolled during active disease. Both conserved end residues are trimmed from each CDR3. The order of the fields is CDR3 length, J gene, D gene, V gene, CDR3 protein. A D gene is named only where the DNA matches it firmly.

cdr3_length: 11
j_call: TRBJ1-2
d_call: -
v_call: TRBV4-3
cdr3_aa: ASSQDRRAPYT

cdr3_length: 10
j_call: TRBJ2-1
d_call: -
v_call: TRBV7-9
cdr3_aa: ASSSGVPEQF

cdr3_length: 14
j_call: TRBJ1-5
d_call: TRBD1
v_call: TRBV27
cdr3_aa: ASRDRAGVGNQPQH

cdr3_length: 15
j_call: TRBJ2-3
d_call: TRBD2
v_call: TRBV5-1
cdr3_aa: ASSSTPPAGGTDTQY

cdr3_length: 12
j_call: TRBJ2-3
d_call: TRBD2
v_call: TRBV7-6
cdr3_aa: ASSLAGGGDTQY

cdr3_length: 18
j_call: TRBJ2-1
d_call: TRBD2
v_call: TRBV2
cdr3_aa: ASKGMRASGGAYSYNEQF

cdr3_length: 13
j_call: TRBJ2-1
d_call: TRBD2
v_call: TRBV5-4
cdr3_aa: ASSLVTSGNGEQF

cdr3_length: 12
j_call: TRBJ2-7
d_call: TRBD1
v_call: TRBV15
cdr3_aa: ATSRDQGDYEQY

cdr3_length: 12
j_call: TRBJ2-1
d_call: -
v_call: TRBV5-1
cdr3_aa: ASSLDRMNNEQF

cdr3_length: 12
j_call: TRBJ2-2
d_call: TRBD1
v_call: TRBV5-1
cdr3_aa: ASSRGRGNGELF

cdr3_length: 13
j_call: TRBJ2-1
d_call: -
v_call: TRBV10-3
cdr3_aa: AISNLRGFGNEQF

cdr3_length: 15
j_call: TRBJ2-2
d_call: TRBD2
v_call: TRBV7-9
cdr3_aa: ASSLGISGENTGELF

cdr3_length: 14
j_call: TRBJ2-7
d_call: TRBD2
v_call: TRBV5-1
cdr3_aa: ASSLSGGRPGSEQY

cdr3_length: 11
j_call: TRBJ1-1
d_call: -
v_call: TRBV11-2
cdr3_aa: ASSPATDTEAF

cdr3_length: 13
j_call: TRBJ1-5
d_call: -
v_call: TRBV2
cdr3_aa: ASRNREGSNQPQH

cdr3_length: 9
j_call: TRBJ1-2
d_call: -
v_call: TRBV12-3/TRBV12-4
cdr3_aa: ASSPGHGYT

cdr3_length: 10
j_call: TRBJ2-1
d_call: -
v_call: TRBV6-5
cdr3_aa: ASIGRDNEQF

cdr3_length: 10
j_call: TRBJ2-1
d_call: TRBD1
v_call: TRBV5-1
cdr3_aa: ASSRTGDEQF

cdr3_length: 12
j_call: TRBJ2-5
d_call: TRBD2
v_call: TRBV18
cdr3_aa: ASSRGGDQETQY

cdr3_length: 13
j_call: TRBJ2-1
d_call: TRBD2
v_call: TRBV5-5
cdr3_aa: ASSSRLAGYNEQF

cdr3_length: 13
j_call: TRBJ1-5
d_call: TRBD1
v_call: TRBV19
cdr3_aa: ASSIVQGAGQPQH

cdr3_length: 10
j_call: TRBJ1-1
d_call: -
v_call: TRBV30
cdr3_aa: AFHRANTEAF

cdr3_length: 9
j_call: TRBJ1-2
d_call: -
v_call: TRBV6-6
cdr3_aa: ASGQAAGYT

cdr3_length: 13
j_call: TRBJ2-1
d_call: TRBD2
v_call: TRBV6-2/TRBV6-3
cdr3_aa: ASSPLAAPNNEQF

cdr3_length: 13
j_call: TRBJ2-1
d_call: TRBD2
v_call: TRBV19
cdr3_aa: ASSIWLAGANEQF

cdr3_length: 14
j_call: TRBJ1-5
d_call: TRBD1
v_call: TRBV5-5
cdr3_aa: ASSLEQGVLNQPQH

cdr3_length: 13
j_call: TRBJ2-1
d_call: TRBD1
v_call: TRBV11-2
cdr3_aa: ASSSVTGGKNEQF

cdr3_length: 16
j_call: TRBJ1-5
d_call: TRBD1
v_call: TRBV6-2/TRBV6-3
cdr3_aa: ASSPGQGRKGANQPQH

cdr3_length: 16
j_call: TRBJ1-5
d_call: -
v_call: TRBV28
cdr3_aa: ASSFPRGTMGDNQPQH

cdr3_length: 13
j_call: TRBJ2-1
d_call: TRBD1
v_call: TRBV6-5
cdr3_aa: ASSNRGEVLNEQF

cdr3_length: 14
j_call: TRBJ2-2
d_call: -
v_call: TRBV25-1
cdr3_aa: ASSGRGPGNTGELF

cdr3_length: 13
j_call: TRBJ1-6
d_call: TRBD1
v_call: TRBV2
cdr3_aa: ASSDSGQGDSPLH

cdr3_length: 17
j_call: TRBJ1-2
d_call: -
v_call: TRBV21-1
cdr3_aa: ASSKLTPLVQGENYGYT

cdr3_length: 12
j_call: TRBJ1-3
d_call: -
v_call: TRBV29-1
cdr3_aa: SVGEGVSGNTIY

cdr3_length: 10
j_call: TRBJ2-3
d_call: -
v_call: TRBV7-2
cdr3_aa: ASSLEFGTQY

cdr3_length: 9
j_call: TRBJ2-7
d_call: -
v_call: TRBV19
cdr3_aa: ASSIGGEQY

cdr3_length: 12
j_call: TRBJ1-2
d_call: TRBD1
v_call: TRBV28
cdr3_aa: ASSPGTANYGYT

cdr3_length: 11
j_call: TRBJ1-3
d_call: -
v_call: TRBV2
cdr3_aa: ASTTGSGNTIY

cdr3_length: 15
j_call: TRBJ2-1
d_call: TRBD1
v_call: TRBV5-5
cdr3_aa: ASTHLGAGGLHNEQF

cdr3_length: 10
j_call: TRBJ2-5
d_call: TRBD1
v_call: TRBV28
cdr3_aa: ASRSGGETQY

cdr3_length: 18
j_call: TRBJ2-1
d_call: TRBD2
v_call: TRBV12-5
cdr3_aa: ASGLFKTAGLPIPYNEQF

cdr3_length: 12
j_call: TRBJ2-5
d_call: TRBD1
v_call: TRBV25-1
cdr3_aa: ASRDRGDQETQY

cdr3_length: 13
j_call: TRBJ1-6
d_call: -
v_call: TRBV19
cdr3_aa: ASMQGRQLSSPLH

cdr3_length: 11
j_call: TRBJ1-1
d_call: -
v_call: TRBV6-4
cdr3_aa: ASSATDNTEAF

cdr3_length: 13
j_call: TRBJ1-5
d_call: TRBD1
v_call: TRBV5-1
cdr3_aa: ASSLGQGSWQPQH

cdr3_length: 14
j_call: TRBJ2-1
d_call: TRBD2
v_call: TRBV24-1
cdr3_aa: ATSDPTSGAVNEQF